The 10 T cell receptor beta chains presented below share a single source sample, sequenced in a study of beta chain features in type 1 diabetes (dated by TCRdb to 2016 to 2018). Library method: the immunoSEQ multiplex PCR assay. All of the isolated RNA was reverse transcribed with the High Capacity cDNA Reverse Transcription Kit, so expressed TCRB transcripts were sequenced. TCRdb limited this immuneACCESS table to in-frame rearrangements with V and J called. A share of clones is missing; checked studies link under half to unresolved V genes, and the rest is unexplained. The sample table shows about 40,000 clones, and about half are seen once. The ten largest clones represent around 0.78% of the sample. The sample was central memory CD4+ T cells from blood. Source of these receptors: a woman aged 18-30 years in good health.

The rearrangement joins TRBV6-6 to TRBJ1-4; 7 bases line up with TRBD1. The CDR3 spans 14 residues. CDR1 MNHNY and CDR2 SVGAGI come from the germline V gene (reference sequence). Trimming at V came to 6 bases and at J to 5 bases, leaving 6 bases not matched to a gene. Here the CDR3 reads CASSRDSRNEKLFF. CDR3 bases: TGTGCCAGCAGCCGGGACAGCCGGAATGAAAAACTGTTTTTT.

The chain employs TRBV5-6 and TRBJ2-2, with TRBD2 matching over 8 bases. Germline V gives CDR1 SGHDT, CDR2 YYEEEE. The V segment lost 0 bases and the J segment 6 bases; nucleotides outside the gene matches: 4. This CDR3 is 15 amino acids long. The CDR3 DNA reads TGTGCCAGCAGCTTGGGACTAGCGCTCGCCGGGGAGCTGTTTTTT. Translated: CASSLGLALAGELFF.

The genes are TRBV28 and TRBJ1-1, with TRBD1 matching over 8 bases. With V trimmed by 6 bases and J by 3 bases, 6 bases remained unmatched. The CDR3 contains 14 residues. Germline CDR1 and CDR2: MDHEN and SYDVKM. In DNA, the CDR3 is TGTGCCAGCAGGGTGGACAGGGCGTACACTGAAGCTTTCTTT. This encodes CASRVDRAYTEAFF.

The genes are TRBV30 and TRBJ2-7; D unresolved. Germline V gene data show CDR1 as GTSNPN and CDR2 as SVGIG (reference sequence). There are 14 residues in the CDR3. V lost 4 bases to trimming and J lost 4 bases, with 17 bases between them. The CDR3 nucleotides read TGTGCCTGGAACGTCGGGTCCTTCCTGTACGAGCAGTACTTC. This translates into CAWNVGSFLYEQYF.

In its sample, this clone was seen a few times. CDR3 sequence reads: CASSSITGGIAKNIQYF. CDR3 DNA sequence: TGTGCCAGCAGCTCAATAACAGGGGGGATAGCCAAAAACATTCAGTACTTC. The rearrangement links TRBV11-2 to TRBJ2-4, with 8 bases identical to TRBD1. The CDR3 length is 17 residues. V was pared by 4 bases and J by 0 bases, with 8 bases of the junction left unmatched. Looked up from germline, CDR1 is SGHAT and CDR2 is FQNNGV.

This chain uses TRBV30 with TRBJ1-3; 8 bases map to TRBD1. V gave up 5 bases and J gave up 0 bases; unmatched junction bases: 3. There are 14 residues in the CDR3. Germline values: CDR1 GTSNPN, CDR2 SVGIG (reference sequence). Written as DNA, the CDR3 is TGTGCCTGGCAGACAGGGGCCTCTGGAAACACCATATATTTT. Its translation is CAWQTGASGNTIYF.

This clone has more than one count but fewer than ten. CDR3 loop: CASSEWRDLNTEAFF. In DNA form, the CDR3 reads TGTGCCAGCAGTGAATGGAGGGATTTGAACACTGAAGCTTTCTTT. V and J are TRBV25-1 and TRBJ1-1; no definite D call. Germline-derived CDR1 and CDR2 are MGHDK and SYGVNS. V lost 1 base to trimming and J lost 0 bases, with 9 bases between them. The CDR3 sequence is 15 residues long.

V usage is TRBV2 and J usage is TRBJ1-3; 9 bases agree with TRBD1. V trimming: 7 bases; J trimming: 2 bases; junction bases outside the gene matches: 12. CDR1 SNHLY and CDR2 FYNNEI come from the germline V gene. This CDR3 spans 17 amino acids. CDR3 loop: CASKTKTGTGPGNTIYF. CDR3 nucleotide sequence: TGTGCCAGCAAGACAAAGACCGGGACAGGGCCTGGAAACACCATATATTTT.

This sequence joins TRBV30 and TRBJ1-1; the D is unclear. The CDR3 is 11 residues long. Trimming cost V 2 bases and J 3 bases, with 4 bases left between them. The germline CDR1 and CDR2 sequences are GTSNPN and SVGIG (reference sequence). CDR3 in DNA: TGTGCCTGGAGTCAGGACACTGAAGCTTTCTTT. This sequence encodes CAWSQDTEAFF. Full variable domain (outside the CDR3, taken from reference TRBV30 and TRBJ1-1): SQTIHQWPATLVQPVGSPLSLECTVEGTSNPNLYWYRQAAGRGLQLLFYSVGIGQISSEVPQNLSASRPQDRQFILSSKKLLLSDSGFYLCAWSQDTEAFFGQGTRLTVV.

The sample holds a few counts of this clone. J is TRBJ2-3 and V is TRBV7-2; no clear D gene. Germline CDR1 and CDR2: SGHTA and FQGNSA. The CDR3 extends over 12 amino acids. Deletions cut 4 bases from V and 4 bases from J, with 6 bases between. The CDR3 bases are TGTGCCAGCAGCTCCTTCGCAGATACGCAGTATTTT. This gives the protein CASSSFADTQYF. Full variable domain (remainder filled in from reference TRBV7-2 and TRBJ2-3): GAGVSQSPSNKVTEKGKDVELRCDPISGHTALYWYRQSLGQGLEFLIYFQGNSAPDKSGLPSDRFSAERTGGSVSTLTIQRTQQEDSAVYLCASSSFADTQYFGPGTRLTVL.